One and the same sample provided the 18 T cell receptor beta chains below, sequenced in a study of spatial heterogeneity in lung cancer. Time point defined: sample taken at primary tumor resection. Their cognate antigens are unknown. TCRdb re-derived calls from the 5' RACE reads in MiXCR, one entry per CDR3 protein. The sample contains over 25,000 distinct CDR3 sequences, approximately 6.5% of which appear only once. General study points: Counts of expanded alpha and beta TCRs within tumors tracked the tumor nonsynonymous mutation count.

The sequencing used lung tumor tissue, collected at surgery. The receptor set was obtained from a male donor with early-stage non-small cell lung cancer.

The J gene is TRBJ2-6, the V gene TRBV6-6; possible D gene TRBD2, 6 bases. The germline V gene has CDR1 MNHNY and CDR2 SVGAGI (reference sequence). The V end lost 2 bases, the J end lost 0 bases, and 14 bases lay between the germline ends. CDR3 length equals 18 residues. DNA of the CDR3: TGTGCCAGCAGTTACGTGGACGGGGGAGGCTCTGGGGCCAACGTCCTGACTTTC. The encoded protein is CASSYVDGGGSGANVLTF.

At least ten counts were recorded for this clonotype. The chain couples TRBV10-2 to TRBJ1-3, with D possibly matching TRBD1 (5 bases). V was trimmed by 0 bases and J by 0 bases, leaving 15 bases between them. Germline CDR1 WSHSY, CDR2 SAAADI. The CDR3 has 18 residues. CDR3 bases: TGCGCCAGCAGTGAGTCGTCAGGGTATGGTGTCTCTGGAAACACCATATATTTT. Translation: CASSESSGYGVSGNTIYF.

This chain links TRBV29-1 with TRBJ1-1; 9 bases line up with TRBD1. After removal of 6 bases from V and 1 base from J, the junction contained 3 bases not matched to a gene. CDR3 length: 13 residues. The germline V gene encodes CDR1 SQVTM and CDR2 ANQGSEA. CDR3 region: CSVTGGWNTEAFF. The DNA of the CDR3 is TGCAGCGTCACAGGGGGCTGGAACACTGAAGCTTTCTTT.

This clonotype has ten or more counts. CDR3 in amino acids: CSARDPRGTSDYEQYF. The CDR3 region has the DNA TGCAGTGCTAGAGATCCCAGGGGGACTAGCGACTACGAGCAGTACTTC. The rearrangement uses TRBV20-1 and TRBJ2-7; TRBD2 aligns across 10 bases. V gave up 0 bases and J gave up 3 bases; unmatched junction bases: 8. Germline V gene lookup returns CDR1 DFQATT and CDR2 SNEGSKA (reference sequence). This CDR3 region has 16 residues.

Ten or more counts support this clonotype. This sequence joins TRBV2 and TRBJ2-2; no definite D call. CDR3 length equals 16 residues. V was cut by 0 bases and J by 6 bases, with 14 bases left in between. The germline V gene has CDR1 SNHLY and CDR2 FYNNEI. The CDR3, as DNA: TGTGCCAGCAGTGAAGCGGGCAGGTCGAGTGCCGGGGAGCTGTTTTTT. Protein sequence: CASSEAGRSSAGELFF.

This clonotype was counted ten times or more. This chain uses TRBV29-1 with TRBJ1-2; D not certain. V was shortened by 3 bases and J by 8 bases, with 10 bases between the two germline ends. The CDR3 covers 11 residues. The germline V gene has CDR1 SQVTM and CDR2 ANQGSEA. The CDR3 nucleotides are TGCAGCGTTGAGCTATATGGGGGCTACACCTTC. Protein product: CSVELYGGYTF. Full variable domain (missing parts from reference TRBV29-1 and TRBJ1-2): SAVISQKPSRDICQRGTSLTIQCQVDSQVTMMFWYRQQPGQSLTLIATANQGSEATYESGFVIDKFPISRPNLTFSTLTVSNMSPEDSSIYLCSVELYGGYTFGSGTRLTVV.

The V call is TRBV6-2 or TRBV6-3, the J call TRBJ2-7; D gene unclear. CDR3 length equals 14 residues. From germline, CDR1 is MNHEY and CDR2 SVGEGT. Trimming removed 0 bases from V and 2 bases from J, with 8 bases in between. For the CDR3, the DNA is TGTGCCAGCAGTTACTCGCCGTATGCCTACGAGCAGTACTTC. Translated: CASSYSPYAYEQYF.

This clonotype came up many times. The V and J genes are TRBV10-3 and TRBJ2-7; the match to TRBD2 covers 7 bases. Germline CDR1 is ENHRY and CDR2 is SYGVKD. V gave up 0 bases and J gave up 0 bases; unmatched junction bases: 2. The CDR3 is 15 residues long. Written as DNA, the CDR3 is TGTGCCATCAGTGAGTCTTGGGGGGGCTCCTACGAGCAGTACTTC. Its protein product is CAISESWGGSYEQYF.

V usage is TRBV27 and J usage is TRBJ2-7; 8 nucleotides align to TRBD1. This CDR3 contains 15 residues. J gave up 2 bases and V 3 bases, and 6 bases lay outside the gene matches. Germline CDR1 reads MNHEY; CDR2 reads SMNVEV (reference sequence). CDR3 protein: CASSFVTGGTYEQYF. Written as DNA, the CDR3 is TGTGCCAGCAGTTTTGTAACAGGGGGAACCTACGAGCAGTACTTC.

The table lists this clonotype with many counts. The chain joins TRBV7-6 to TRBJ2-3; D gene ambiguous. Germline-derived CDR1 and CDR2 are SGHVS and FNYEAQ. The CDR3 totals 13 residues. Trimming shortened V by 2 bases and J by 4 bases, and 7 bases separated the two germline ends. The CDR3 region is CASSLRAPDTQYF. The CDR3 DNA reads TGTGCCAGCAGCTTAAGAGCGCCAGATACGCAGTATTTT.

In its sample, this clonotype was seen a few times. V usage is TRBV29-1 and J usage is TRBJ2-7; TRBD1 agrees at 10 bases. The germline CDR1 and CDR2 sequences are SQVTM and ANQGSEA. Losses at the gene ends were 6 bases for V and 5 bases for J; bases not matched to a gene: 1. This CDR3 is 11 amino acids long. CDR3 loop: CSVGQGDEQYF. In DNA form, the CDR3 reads TGCAGCGTCGGACAGGGGGACGAGCAGTACTTC.

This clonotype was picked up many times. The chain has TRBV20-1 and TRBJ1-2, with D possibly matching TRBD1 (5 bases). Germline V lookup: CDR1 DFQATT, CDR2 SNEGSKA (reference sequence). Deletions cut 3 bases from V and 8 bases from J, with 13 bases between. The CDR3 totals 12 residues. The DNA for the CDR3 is TGCAGTGCTAGTCCGGGGACCAGGGGCTACACCTTC. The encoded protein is CSASPGTRGYTF.

The CDR3 region is CASRGLLSGNTIYF. The CDR3 bases are TGTGCCAGCAGGGGCCTCCTCTCTGGAAACACCATATATTTT. The V call is TRBV3-1, the J call TRBJ1-3; no definite D call. Trimming shortened V by 6 bases and J by 0 bases, and 9 bases separated the two germline ends. Germline CDR1 is LGHDT and CDR2 is YNNKEL (reference sequence). The CDR3 has 14 residues. Together with reference TRBV3-1 and TRBJ1-3, the CDR3 gives the full variable domain: DTAVSQTPKYLVTQMGNDKSIKCEQNLGHDTMYWYKQDSKKFLKIMFSYNNKELIINETVPNRFSPKSPDKAHLNLHINSLELGDSAVYFCASRGLLSGNTIYFGEGSWLTVV.

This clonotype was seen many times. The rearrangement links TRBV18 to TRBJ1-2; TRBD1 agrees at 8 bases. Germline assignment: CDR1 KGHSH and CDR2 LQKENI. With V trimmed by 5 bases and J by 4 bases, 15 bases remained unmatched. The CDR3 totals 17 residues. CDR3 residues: CASSSREAGGGVYGYTF. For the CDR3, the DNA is TGTGCCAGCTCATCCCGGGAGGCAGGGGGCGGCGTCTATGGCTACACCTTC. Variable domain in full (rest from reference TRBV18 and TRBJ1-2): NAGVMQNPRHLVRRRGQEARLRCSPMKGHSHVYWYRQLPEEGLKFMVYLQKENIIDESGMPKERFSAEFPKEGPSILRIQQVVRGDSAAYFCASSSREAGGGVYGYTFGSGTRLTVV.

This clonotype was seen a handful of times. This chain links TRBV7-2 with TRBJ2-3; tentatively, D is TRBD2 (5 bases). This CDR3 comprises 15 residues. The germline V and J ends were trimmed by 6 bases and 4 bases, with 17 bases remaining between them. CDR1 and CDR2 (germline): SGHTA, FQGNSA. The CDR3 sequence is CASRASPTPSDTQYF. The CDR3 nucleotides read TGTGCCAGCAGGGCTAGCCCTACCCCGTCAGATACGCAGTATTTT. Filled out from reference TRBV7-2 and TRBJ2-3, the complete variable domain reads GAGVSQSPSNKVTEKGKDVELRCDPISGHTALYWYRQSLGQGLEFLIYFQGNSAPDKSGLPSDRFSAERTGGSVSTLTIQRTQQEDSAVYLCASRASPTPSDTQYFGPGTRLTVL.

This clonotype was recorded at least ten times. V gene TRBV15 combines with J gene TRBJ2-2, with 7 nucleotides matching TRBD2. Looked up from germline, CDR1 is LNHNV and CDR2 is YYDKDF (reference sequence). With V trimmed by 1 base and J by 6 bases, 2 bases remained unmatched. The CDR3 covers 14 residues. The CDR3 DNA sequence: TGTGCCACCAGCAGAGCAGCGGGGCCCGGGGAGCTGTTTTTT. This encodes CATSRAAGPGELFF.

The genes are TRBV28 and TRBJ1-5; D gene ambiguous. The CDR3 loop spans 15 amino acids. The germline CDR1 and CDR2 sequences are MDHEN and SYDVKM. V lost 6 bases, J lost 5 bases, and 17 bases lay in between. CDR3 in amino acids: CASSILARLYQPQHF. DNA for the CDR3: TGTGCCAGCAGCATCTTAGCCCGACTTTATCAGCCCCAGCATTTT.

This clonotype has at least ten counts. DNA of the CDR3: TGTGCCATCGGGACCCGGACAGGCGGGGAGCTGTTTTTT. Amino acids: CAIGTRTGGELFF. This chain uses TRBV10-3 with TRBJ2-2; 7 bases map to TRBD1. The CDR3 sequence is 13 residues long. J was trimmed by 7 bases and V by 8 bases; bases with no gene match: 7. From germline, CDR1 is ENHRY and CDR2 SYGVKD.